This TCR beta chain was sequenced in a study of blood T cell repertoires in COVID-19. The assay was immunoSEQ multiplex PCR, and TCRdb's table has in-frame clones only and misses some. The table has around 120,000 clones, approximately 84% seen once. Germline V gene lookup returns CDR1 SGHAT and CDR2 FQNNGV. This CDR3 has 13 residues. V was shortened by 5 bases and J by 5 bases, with 10 bases between the two germline ends. Sequenced input: peripheral blood. This rearrangement joins TRBV11-2 to TRBJ2-1, with a tentative D call TRBD1 (5 bases). The sequence was collected from a man between 65 and 85 years old with active or convalescent COVID-19. The CDR3 DNA sequence: TGTGCCAGCAGCGTACTGACAGACAATGAGCAGTTCTTC. This encodes CASSVLTDNEQFF.